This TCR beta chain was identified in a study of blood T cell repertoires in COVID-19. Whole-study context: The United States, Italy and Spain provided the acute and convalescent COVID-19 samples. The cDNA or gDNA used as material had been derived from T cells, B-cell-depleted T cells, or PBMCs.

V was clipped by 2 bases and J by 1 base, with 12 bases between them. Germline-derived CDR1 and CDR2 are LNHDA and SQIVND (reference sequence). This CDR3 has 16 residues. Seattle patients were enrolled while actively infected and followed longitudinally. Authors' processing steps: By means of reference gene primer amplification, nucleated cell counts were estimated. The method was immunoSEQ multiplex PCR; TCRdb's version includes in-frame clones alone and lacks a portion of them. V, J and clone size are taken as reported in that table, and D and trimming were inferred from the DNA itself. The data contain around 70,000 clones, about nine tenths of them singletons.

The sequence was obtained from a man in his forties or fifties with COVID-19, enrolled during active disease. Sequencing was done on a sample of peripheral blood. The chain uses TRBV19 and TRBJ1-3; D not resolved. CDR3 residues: CASSIWHTASGNTIYF. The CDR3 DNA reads TGTGCCAGTAGTATATGGCACACCGCTTCTGGAAACACCATATATTTT.